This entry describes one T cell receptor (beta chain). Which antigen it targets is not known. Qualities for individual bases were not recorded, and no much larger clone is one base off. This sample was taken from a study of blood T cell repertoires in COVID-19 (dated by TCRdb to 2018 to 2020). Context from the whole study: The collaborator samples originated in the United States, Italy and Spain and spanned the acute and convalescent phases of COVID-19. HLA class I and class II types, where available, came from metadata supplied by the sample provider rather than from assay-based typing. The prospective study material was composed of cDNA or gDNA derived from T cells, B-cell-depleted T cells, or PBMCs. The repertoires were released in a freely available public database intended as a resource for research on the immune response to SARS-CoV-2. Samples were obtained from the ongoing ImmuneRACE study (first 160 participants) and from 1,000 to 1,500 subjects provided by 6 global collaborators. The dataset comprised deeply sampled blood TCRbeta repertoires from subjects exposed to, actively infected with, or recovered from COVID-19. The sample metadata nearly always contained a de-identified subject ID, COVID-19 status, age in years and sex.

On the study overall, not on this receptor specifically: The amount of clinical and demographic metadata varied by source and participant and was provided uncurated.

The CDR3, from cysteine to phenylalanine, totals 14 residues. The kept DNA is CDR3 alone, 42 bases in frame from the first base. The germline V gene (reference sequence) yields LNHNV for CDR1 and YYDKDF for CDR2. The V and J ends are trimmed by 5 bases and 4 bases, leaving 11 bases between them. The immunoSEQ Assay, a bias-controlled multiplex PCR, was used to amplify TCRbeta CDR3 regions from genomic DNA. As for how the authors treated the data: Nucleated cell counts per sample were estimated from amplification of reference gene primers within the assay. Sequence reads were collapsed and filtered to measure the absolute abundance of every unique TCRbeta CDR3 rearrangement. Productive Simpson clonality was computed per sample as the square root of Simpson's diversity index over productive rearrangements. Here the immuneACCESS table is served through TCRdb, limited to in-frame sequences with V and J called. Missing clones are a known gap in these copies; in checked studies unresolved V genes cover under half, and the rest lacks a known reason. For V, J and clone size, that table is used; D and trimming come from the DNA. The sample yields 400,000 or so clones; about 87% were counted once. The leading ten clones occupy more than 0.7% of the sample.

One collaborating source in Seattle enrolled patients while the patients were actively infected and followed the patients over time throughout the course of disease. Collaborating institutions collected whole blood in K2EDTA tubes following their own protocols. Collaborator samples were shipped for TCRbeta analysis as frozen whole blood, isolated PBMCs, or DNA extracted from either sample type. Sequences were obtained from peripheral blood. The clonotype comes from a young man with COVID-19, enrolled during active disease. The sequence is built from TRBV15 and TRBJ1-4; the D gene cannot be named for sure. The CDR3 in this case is CATSPTNSNEKLFF. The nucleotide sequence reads TGTGCCACCAGCCCTACAAACAGTAATGAAAAACTGTTTTTT. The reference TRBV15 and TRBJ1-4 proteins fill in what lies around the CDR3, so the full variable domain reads DAMVIQNPRYQVTQFGKPVTLSCSQTLNHNVMYWYQQKSSQAPKLLFHYYDKDFNNEADTPDNFQSRRPNTSFCFLDIRSPGLGDTAMYLCATSPTNSNEKLFFGSGTQLSVL.